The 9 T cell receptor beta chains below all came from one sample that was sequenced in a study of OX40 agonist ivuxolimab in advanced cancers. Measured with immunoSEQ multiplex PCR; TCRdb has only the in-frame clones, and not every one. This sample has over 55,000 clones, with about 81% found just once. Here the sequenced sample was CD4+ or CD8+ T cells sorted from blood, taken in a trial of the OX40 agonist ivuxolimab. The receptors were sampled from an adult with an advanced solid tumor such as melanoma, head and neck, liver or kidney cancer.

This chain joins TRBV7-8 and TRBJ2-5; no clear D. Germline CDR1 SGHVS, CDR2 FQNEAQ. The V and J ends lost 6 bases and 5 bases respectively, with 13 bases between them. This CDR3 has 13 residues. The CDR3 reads CASSGGPGETQYF. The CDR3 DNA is TGTGCCAGCAGTGGTGGTCCTGGGGAGACCCAGTACTTC. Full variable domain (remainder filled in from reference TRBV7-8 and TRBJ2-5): GAGVSQSPRYKVAKRGQDVALRCDPISGHVSLFWYQQALGQGPEFLTYFQNEAQLDKSGLPSDRFFAERPEGSVSTLKIQRTQQEDSAVYLCASSGGPGETQYFGPGTRLLVL.

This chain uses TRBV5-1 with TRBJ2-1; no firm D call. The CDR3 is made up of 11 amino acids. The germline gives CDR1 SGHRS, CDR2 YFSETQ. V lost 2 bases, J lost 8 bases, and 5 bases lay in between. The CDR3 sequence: CASSFMYEQFF. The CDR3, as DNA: TGCGCCAGCAGCTTTATGTATGAGCAGTTCTTC.

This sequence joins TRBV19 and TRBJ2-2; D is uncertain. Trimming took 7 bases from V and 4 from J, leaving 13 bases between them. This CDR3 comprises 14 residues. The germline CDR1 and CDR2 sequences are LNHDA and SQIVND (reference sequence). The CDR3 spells CASTYYWTTGELFF. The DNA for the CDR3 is TGTGCCAGTACCTATTATTGGACCACCGGGGAGCTGTTTTTT.

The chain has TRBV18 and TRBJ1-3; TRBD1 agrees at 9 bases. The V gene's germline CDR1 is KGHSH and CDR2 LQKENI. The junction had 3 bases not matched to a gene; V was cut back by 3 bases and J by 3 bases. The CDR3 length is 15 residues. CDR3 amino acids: CASSPGTGSGNTIYF. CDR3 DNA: TGTGCCAGCTCACCCGGGACAGGGAGTGGAAACACCATATATTTT.

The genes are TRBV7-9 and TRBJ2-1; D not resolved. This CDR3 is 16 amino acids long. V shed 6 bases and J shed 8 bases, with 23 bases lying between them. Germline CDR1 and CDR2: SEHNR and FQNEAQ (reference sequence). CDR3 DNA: TGTGCCAGCAGGCCCAAAGGCCTCCTCACATTGGATGAGCAGTTCTTC. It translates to CASRPKGLLTLDEQFF.

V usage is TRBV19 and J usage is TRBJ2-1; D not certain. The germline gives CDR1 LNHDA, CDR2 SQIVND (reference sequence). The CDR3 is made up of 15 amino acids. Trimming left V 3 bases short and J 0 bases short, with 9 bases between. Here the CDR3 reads CASSITDSSYNEQFF. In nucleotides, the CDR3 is TGTGCCAGTAGTATCACAGATAGCTCCTACAATGAGCAGTTCTTC. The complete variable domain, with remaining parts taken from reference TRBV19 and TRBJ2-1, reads DGGITQSPKYLFRKEGQNVTLSCEQNLNHDAMYWYRQDPGQGLRLIYYSQIVNDFQKGDIAEGYSVSREKKESFPLTVTSAQKNPTAFYLCASSITDSSYNEQFFGPGTRLTVL.

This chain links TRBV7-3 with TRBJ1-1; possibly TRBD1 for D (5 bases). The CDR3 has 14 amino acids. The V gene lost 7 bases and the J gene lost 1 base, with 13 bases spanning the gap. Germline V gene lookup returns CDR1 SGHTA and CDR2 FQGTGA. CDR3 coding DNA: TGTGCCAGCACCCCAAATCAGGGGAACACTGAAGCTTTCTTT. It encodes CASTPNQGNTEAFF.

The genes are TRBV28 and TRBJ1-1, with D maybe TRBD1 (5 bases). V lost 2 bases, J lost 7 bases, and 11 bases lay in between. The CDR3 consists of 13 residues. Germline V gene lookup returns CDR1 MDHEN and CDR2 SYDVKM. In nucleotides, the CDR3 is TGTGCCAGCAGTTTAGGGGGTTTCGGTGAAGCTTTCTTT. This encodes CASSLGGFGEAFF.

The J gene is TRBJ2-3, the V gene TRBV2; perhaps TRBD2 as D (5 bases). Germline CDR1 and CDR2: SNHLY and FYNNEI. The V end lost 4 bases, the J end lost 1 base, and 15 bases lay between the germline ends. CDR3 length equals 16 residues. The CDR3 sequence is CASSVPLAGRTDTQYF. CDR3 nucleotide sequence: TGTGCCAGCAGTGTTCCGCTAGCCGGACGCACAGATACGCAGTATTTT.